This entry is about one T cell receptor beta chain. It has no known antigen specificity. Base quality data are lacking; no much larger clone is found one base away. The CDR3 covers 17 residues, taking in both the cysteine and the phenylalanine. Only CDR3 DNA remains: 51 bases, in frame from the first base. The germline V gene specifies SGDLS as CDR1 and YYNGEE as CDR2. Trimmed from V: 2 bases; trimmed from J: 6 bases; junction bases lacking a gene match: 13. The entry originates in a study of blood T cell repertoires in COVID-19 (dated by TCRdb to 2019 to 2021). As for the study more broadly: The collaborator samples originated in the United States, Italy and Spain and spanned the acute and convalescent phases of COVID-19. The material from the prospective study consisted of cDNA or gDNA derived from T cells, B-cell-depleted T cells, or PBMCs. The dataset comprised deeply sampled blood TCRbeta repertoires from subjects exposed to, actively infected with, or recovered from COVID-19. The repertoires were released in a freely available public database meant as a resource for research on the immune response to SARS-CoV-2. The samples were drawn from the first 160 participants of the ongoing ImmuneRACE study and from 950 to 1,500 subjects provided by 6 global collaborators. The sample metadata nearly always contained a de-identified subject ID, COVID-19 status, age in years and sex. Where HLA class I and class II types were available, the types were taken from metadata supplied by the sample provider, not from assay-based typing. The study at large found these results: Clinical and demographic metadata were provided uncurated, with the amount varying by source and participant.

The immunoSEQ Assay, a bias-controlled multiplex PCR, was used to amplify TCRbeta CDR3 regions from genomic DNA. On the authors' methods: The number of nucleated cells in each sample was estimated from the amplification of reference gene primers within the assay. To quantify the absolute abundance of each unique TCRbeta CDR3 rearrangement, sequence reads were collapsed and filtered. For each sample, productive Simpson clonality was calculated as the square root of Simpson's diversity index over productive rearrangements. The clones in this table, taken by TCRdb from immuneACCESS, are in-frame only. Not every clone is retained; where verified, under half of the shortfall comes from an unresolved V gene, and the cause of the rest is unknown. Clone size and the V and J calls come from that table; the DNA yielded D and trimming. Within this sample are hundreds of thousands of clones, with 81% of them counted one time only. The ten largest account for 7.5% of the sample.

One collaborating source in Seattle enrolled patients while the patients were actively infected and followed the patients over time throughout the course of disease. Collaborating institutions collected whole blood in K2EDTA tubes following their own protocols. For TCRbeta analysis, collaborators shipped samples in one of three forms: frozen whole blood, isolated PBMCs, or DNA extracted from either of those sample types. The rearranged segments are TRBV9 and TRBJ2-1, with 8 central nucleotides matching TRBD2. The sequencing input was peripheral blood. This receptor was identified in a woman older than 75 with COVID-19, enrolled during active disease. The sequenced DNA is TGTGCCAGCAGCGTCCCGCGGACGGGAGGGGTTGTCAATGAGCAGTTCTTC. Protein translation: CASSVPRTGGVVNEQFF. Full variable domain (CDR3 extended with the reference TRBV9 and TRBJ2-1 proteins): DSGVTQTPKHLITATGQRVTLRCSPRSGDLSVYWYQQSLDQGLQFLIQYYNGEERAKGNILERFSAQQFPDLHSELNLSSLELGDSALYFCASSVPRTGGVVNEQFFGPGTRLTVL.